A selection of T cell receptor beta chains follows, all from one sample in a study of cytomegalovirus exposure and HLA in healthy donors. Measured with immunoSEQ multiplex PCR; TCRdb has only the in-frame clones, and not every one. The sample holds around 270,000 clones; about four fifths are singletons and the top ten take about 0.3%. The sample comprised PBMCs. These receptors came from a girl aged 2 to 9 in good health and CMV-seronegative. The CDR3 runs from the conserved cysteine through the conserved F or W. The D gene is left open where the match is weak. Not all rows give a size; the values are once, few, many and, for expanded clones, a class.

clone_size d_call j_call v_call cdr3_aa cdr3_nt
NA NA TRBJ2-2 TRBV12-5 CASGLGGQNTGELFF TGTGCTAGTGGTTTAGGGGGACAGAACACCGGGGAGCTGTTTTTT
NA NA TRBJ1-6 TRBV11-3 CASSPAGGPTPLHF TGTGCCAGCAGCCCGGCAGGTGGCCCTACGCCCCTCCACTTT
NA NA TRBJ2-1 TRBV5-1 CASSLRLIDYEQFF TGCGCCAGCAGCCTACGCCTGATAGACTATGAGCAGTTCTTC
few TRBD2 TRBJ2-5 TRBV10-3 CAISESGTSGRETQYF TGTGCCATCAGTGAGTCCGGGACTAGCGGGAGAGAGACCCAGTACTTC
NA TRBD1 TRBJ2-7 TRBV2 CASSATTPGQVSYEQYF TGTGCCAGCAGCGCAACTACTCCGGGACAGGTTTCCTACGAGCAGTACTTC
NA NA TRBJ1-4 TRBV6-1 CASIQGSANEKLFF TGTGCCAGCATCCAGGGGTCGGCTAATGAAAAACTGTTTTTT
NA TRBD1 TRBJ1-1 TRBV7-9 CASSPRTGENTEAFF TGTGCCAGCAGCCCCCGGACAGGAGAGAACACTGAAGCTTTCTTT
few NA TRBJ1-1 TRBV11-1 CASSRSWNTEAFF TGTGCCAGCAGCCGTAGCTGGAACACTGAAGCTTTCTTT
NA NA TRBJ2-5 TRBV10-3 CAIRVDPQETQYF TGTGCCATCAGGGTAGACCCACAGGAGACCCAGTACTTC
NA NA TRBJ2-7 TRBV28 CASSLGVLYEQYF TGTGCCAGCAGTTTAGGAGTGCTCTACGAGCAGTACTTC
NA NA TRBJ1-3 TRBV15 CATSKNREPGNTIYF TGTGCCACCAGCAAAAACAGGGAGCCCGGAAACACCATATATTTT
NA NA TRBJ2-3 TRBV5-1 CATNLQPGHRTDTQYF TGCGCCACCAACCTCCAACCGGGACACCGCACAGATACGCAGTATTTT
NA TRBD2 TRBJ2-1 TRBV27 CAASGRPPSYNEQFF TGTGCAGCGAGCGGGAGGCCACCCTCCTACAATGAGCAGTTCTTC
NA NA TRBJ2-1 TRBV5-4 CASSLVIGEQFF TGTGCCAGCAGCTTGGTGATCGGTGAGCAGTTCTTC
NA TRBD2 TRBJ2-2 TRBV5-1 CASSLDIGGGYGGELFF TGCGCCAGCAGCTTGGATATCGGCGGGGGGTACGGCGGGGAGCTGTTTTTT
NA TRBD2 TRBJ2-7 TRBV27 CASSLIGSGRGGSEQYF TGTGCCAGCAGTTTAATTGGTAGCGGGAGGGGGGGGTCCGAGCAGTACTTC
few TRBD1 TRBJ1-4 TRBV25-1 CASTGQGAEKLFF TGTGCCAGCACGGGACAGGGGGCTGAAAAACTGTTTTTT
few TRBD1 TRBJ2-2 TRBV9 CASSVVLTGGFTGELFF TGTGCCAGCAGCGTAGTCCTCACAGGGGGGTTCACCGGGGAGCTGTTTTTT
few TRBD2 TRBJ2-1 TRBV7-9 CASSFATNRGLAGTEQFF TGTGCCAGCAGCTTCGCGACCAACAGGGGACTAGCGGGAACTGAGCAGTTCTTC
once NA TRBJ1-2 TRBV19 CASSIQGFNGYTF TGTGCCAGTAGTATCCAGGGTTTCAATGGCTACACCTTC
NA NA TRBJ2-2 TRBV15 CATSRPRDTFGARTGELFF TGTGCCACCAGCAGACCCCGGGACACCTTTGGGGCTCGCACCGGGGAGCTGTTTTTT
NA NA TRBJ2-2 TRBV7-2 CASSLNRANTGELFF TGTGCCAGCAGCTTAAACCGAGCGAACACCGGGGAGCTGTTTTTT
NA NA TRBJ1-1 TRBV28 CASSVFTEAFF TGTGCCAGCTCTGTCTTCACTGAAGCTTTCTTT
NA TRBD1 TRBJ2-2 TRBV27 CASRTGPNTGELFF TGTGCCAGTAGGACAGGACCTAACACCGGGGAGCTGTTTTTT
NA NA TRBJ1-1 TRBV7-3 CASSLGRNTEAFF TGTGCCAGCAGCTTAGGGAGGAACACTGAAGCTTTCTTT
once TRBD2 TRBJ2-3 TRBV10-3 CAIRKSGGAADTQYF TGTGCCATCAGGAAGAGCGGGGGGGCTGCAGATACGCAGTATTTT
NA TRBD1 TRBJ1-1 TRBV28 CASSLTGGLTEAFF TGTGCCAGCAGTTTGACAGGGGGTTTGACTGAAGCTTTCTTT
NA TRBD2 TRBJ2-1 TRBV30 CALDGPSGSSSNEQFF TGTGCGCTGGATGGCCCAAGCGGGAGTTCAAGCAATGAGCAGTTCTTC
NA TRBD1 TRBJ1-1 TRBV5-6 CASSLWDSEAFF TGTGCCAGCAGCTTATGGGACAGTGAAGCTTTCTTT